This TCR beta chain was identified during a study of shared clonotypes between healthy human individuals. Assay: immunoSEQ multiplex PCR; the TCRdb copy retains only in-frame clones and omits some. The sample includes some 500,000 clones, approximately 95% seen only once; the top ten take 0.05% to 0.08%. This CDR3 region has 13 residues. Germline V gives CDR1 LNHDA, CDR2 SQIVND (reference sequence). V lost 0 bases to trimming and J lost 7 bases, with 6 bases between them. The receptor was isolated from a woman aged 25 to 39 in good health. V and J are TRBV19 and TRBJ2-2; D uncertain. Source material: naive CD4+ T cells sorted from blood. Subset meaning: CD45RA+ positively selected. CDR3 sequence (DNA): TGTGCCAGTAGTATAGATGCCAGCGGGGAGCTGTTTTTT. This encodes CASSIDASGELFF.